This TCR beta chain was retrieved from a study of T cell repertoires in cytomegalovirus infection. The sample holds a few counts of this clonotype. Its specificity is unknown. The study's findings and limits: Across the ex vivo response, the dominant clonotypes were HLA-C-restricted CMV-specific TCR beta clonotypes.

TCRdb analysed the reads with MiXCR anew, one entry per CDR3 protein. This table holds around 310,000 distinct CDR3 sequences, approximately 32% found once. This CDR3 is 15 amino acids long. V gave up 7 bases and J gave up 0 bases; unmatched junction bases: 8. The chain joins TRBV12-3 or TRBV12-4 to TRBJ2-7; TRBD1 agrees at 8 bases. The TCR comes from a human donor in good health (CMV status not recorded). Some clones in this sample may be carry-over from other donors' samples. The specimen was cultured PBMCs, collected from culture after CMV antigen stimulation. CDR3 coding DNA: TGTGCCAGCACCCTGACAGGGGCGAACTCCTACGAGCAGTACTTC. Translation: CASTLTGANSYEQYF.